Shown below are 3 T cell receptor beta chains from a single sample sequenced in a study of T-cell reconstitution after alpha-beta-depleted transplantation in children. The authors prepared the TCRbeta library with unique molecular identifiers. Each CDR3 protein is one row after TCRdb ran MiXCR on the PCR reads. Seen here are some 640,000 distinct CDR3 sequences, around 17% observed once, and the top ten hold about 1.1%. The specimen was PBMCs from the stem cell graft donor, collected from the stem cell graft. These receptors were taken from a human donor who donated a stem cell graft to a child with acute myeloid leukemia.

This clonotype was seen a handful of times. This chain joins TRBV6-1 and TRBJ2-5; 13 nucleotides line up with TRBD2. The V segment lost 5 bases and the J segment 5 bases; nucleotides outside the gene matches: 5. Germline values: CDR1 MNHNS, CDR2 SASEGT. This CDR3 has 15 amino acids. CDR3: CASSKTSGGLETQYF. The CDR3 bases are TGTGCCAGCAGTAAGACTAGCGGGGGGCTGGAGACCCAGTACTTC.

This chain links TRBV5-1 with TRBJ2-3; 8 bases agree with TRBD1. Germline values: CDR1 SGHRS, CDR2 YFSETQ. The CDR3 consists of 15 residues. J gave up 2 bases and V 4 bases, and 6 bases lay outside the gene matches. CDR3 nucleotides: TGCGCCAGCAGCAAGACAGGGGACTTCACAGATACGCAGTATTTT. This codes for CASSKTGDFTDTQYF.

This clonotype was detected many times. This chain links TRBV12-3 or TRBV12-4 with TRBJ1-5; D might be TRBD1 (5 bases). The V end was cut by 5 bases, the J end by 0 bases, with 11 bases between. The CDR3 sequence is 15 residues long. The CDR3 region is CASSGPGYSNQPQHF. The CDR3 bases are TGTGCCAGCAGTGGACCAGGGTATAGCAATCAGCCCCAGCATTTT.